This TCR beta chain appears in the sequencing data of a study of shared clonotypes between healthy human individuals. On the study more broadly: Three plates were used per donor for CD4 naive, three for CD4 memory, two for CD8 naive and one for CD8 memory.

Germline loops: CDR1 MNHEY, CDR2 SMNVEV (reference sequence). The CDR3 runs 17 residues. V dropped 7 bases and J dropped 2 bases, with 23 bases sitting between them. Generated by immunoSEQ multiplex PCR, the TCRdb table keeps only in-frame clones and is missing some. Among 2 million to 2.5 million clones listed, approximately 94% were seen once. This receptor was taken from a man younger than 35 in good health. Sequenced: naive CD4+ T cells sorted from blood. Specified subset: CD45RA+ positively selected. The chain joins TRBV27 to TRBJ1-1; TRBD1 might be the D (6 bases). CDR3 coding DNA: TGTGCCAGCATGGGTAAGATTGGGACAATCGAAAACACTGAAGCTTTCTTT. The encoded protein is CASMGKIGTIENTEAFF.